This T cell receptor (beta chain) was sequenced for a study of blood T cell repertoires in COVID-19. With 5 bases removed from V and 1 base from J, the gap between germline ends came to 9 bases. Germline V gene lookup returns CDR1 SGHRS and CDR2 YFSETQ. This CDR3 has 14 residues. The repertoire was sequenced with immunoSEQ multiplex PCR; TCRdb's copy has only in-frame clones and lacks some. This table has fewer than 200,000 clones, under 90% appearing once. The gene calls are TRBV5-1 and TRBJ2-2; tentative D call: TRBD1 (6 bases). The sequencing input was PBMCs or T cells enriched from blood (not recorded which). The receptor comes from a man aged 45-60 years who had recovered from COVID-19. CDR3 residues: CASSEGVNTGELFF. The CDR3, as DNA: TGCGCCAGCAGTGAGGGGGTGAACACCGGGGAGCTGTTTTTT.